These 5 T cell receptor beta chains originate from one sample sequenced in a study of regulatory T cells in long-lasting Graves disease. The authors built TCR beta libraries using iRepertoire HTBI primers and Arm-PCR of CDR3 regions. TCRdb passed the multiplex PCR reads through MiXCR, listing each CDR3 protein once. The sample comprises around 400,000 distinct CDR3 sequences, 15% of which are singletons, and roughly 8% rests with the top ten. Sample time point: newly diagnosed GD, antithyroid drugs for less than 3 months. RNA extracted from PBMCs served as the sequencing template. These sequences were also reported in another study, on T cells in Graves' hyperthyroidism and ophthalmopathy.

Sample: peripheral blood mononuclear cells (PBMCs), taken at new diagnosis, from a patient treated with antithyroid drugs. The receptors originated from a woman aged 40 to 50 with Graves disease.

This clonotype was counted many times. CDR3 sequence reads: CASSYSGDFPGTPRGGYTF. DNA of the CDR3: TGTGCCAGCAGTTACTCGGGGGATTTTCCGGGGACGCCCCGGGGTGGCTACACCTTC. The rearrangement joins TRBV6-5 to TRBJ1-2; TRBD1 might be the D (5 bases). The CDR3 loop spans 19 amino acids. Germline-derived CDR1 and CDR2 are MNHEY and SVGAGI. The germline V and J ends were trimmed by 0 bases and 7 bases, with 27 bases remaining between them.

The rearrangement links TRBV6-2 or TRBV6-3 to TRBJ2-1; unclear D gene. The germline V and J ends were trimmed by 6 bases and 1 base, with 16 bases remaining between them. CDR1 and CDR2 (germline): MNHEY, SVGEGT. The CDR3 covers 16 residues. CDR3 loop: CASRGDPTRSYNEQFF. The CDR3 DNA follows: TGTGCCAGCAGAGGAGACCCGACAAGATCCTACAATGAGCAGTTCTTC.

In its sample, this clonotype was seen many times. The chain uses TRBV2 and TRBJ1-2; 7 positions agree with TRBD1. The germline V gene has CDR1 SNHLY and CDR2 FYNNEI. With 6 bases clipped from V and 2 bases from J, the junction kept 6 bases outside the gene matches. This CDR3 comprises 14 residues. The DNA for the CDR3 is TGTGCCAGCAGGGGGACAGAACGCAACTATGGCTACACCTTC. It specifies CASRGTERNYGYTF. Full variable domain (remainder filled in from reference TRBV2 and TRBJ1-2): EPEVTQTPSHQVTQMGQEVILRCVPISNHLYFYWYRQILGQKVEFLVSFYNNEISEKSEIFDDQFSVERPDGSNFTLKIRSTKLEDSAMYFCASRGTERNYGYTFGSGTRLTVV.

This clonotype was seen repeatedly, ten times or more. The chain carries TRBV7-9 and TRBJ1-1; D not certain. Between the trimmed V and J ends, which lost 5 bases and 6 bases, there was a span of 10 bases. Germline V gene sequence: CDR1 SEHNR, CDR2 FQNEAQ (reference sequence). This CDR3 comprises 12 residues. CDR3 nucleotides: TGTGCCAGCAGCCAGCTGGGATCTGAAGCTTTCTTT. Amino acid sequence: CASSQLGSEAFF.

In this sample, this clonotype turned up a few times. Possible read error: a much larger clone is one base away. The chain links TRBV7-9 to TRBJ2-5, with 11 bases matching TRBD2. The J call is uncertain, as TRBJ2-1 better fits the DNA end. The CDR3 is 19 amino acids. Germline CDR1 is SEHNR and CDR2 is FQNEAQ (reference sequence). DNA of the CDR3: TGTGCCAGCAGCCCGACACTAGCGGGAGTAATCAGGACCTACAATGAGCAGTTCTTC. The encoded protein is CASSPTLAGVIRTYNEQFF.